The 23 T cell receptor beta chains below come from one sample, sequenced in a study of breast tumors, draining lymph nodes, adjacent tissues. Breast cancer patients provided tissue from their axillary draining lymph nodes. TCRdb processed the multiplex PCR reads anew with MiXCR; each CDR3 protein has one entry. Among some 150,000 distinct CDR3 sequences listed, around 35% were seen once. Material for sequencing was axillary lymph node tissue. All receptors derive from a female donor with breast cancer. Some clones in this sample may be carry-over from other donors' samples.

This clonotype was counted many times. The chain couples TRBV2 to TRBJ1-3; possible D gene TRBD1, 5 bases. V was shortened by 3 bases and J by 0 bases, with 12 bases between the two germline ends. Per the germline V gene, CDR1 is SNHLY and CDR2 is FYNNEI. CDR3 length equals 16 residues. CDR3 nucleotides: TGTGCCAGCAGTGACGGGGGTCTTCTCTCTGGAAACACCATATATTTT. It specifies CASSDGGLLSGNTIYF.

This clonotype occurred many times. The J gene is TRBJ2-1, the V gene TRBV6-2 or TRBV6-3, with TRBD2 identical over 12 bases. The V and J ends lost 8 bases and 8 bases, in that order; junction bases with no gene match: 7. The CDR3 extends over 14 amino acids. Germline V gene sequence: CDR1 MNHEY, CDR2 SVGEGT. The CDR3 bases are TGTGCCAGCGGTTGGACTAGCGGGAAGGATGAGCAGTTCTTC. As protein: CASGWTSGKDEQFF.

Notes on this clonotype: The final CDR3 position lacks the conserved phenylalanine or tryptophan, pointing to a likely read error. Because the CDR3's place on the DNA is in doubt, the DNA is left out and the CDR3 is given as listed by TCRdb. The V call is TRBV10-1, the J call TRBJ2-7. CDR1 is WNHNN, CDR2 SYGVQD, per germline (reference sequence). The CDR3 is 14 residues long, ends included. The CDR3 sequence: CASSESPGAYEQHL.

This clonotype was observed at least ten times. The gene calls are TRBV5-8 and TRBJ1-2; D uncertain. The ends were cut back, 9 bases at V and 8 bases at J, with 8 bases in the middle. Germline CDR1 reads SGHTS; CDR2 reads YDEGEE. The CDR3 has 9 amino acids. In nucleotides, the CDR3 is TGTGCCACCACGGTCGGCTACACCTTC. Encoded protein: CATTVGYTF. The whole variable domain, remainder taken from reference TRBV5-8 and TRBJ1-2, is EAGVTQSPTHLIKTRGQQATLRCSPISGHTSVYWYQQALGLGLQFLLWYDEGEERNRGNFPPRFSGRQFPNYSSELNVNALELEDSALYLCATTVGYTFGSGTRLTVV.

V is TRBV5-6 and J is TRBJ1-1; D ambiguous. Trimming took off 4 bases at V and 3 bases at J, with 13 bases between the two ends. Germline assignment: CDR1 SGHDT and CDR2 YYEEEE. The CDR3 extends over 14 amino acids. This chain's CDR3 is CASSLREGYTEAFF. CDR3 coding DNA: TGTGCCAGCAGCCTACGGGAGGGATACACTGAAGCTTTCTTT.

The chain's CDR3 is CASSLGDGTGLYGYTF. CDR3 nucleotide sequence: TGTGCCAGCAGCTTAGGAGATGGGACAGGTCTCTATGGCTACACCTTC. V is TRBV7-2 and J is TRBJ1-2; 8 bases map to TRBD1. Germline CDR1 reads SGHTA; CDR2 reads FQGNSA. This CDR3 spans 16 amino acids. V shed 1 base and J 4 bases; nucleotides not matched to a gene: 8.

This clonotype was counted many times. This chain links TRBV27 with TRBJ2-3; possibly TRBD1 or TRBD2 for D (6 bases each). From germline, CDR1 is MNHEY and CDR2 SMNVEV (reference sequence). V was clipped by 5 bases and J by 5 bases, with 26 bases between them. The CDR3 runs 18 residues. The CDR3 spells CASSPTGGTGHVVDTQYF. CDR3 nucleotide sequence: TGTGCCAGCAGTCCGACCGGGGGAACAGGGCATGTGGTAGATACGCAGTATTTT.

The table lists this clonotype with many counts. The genes are TRBV11-1 and TRBJ2-7, with 7 bases identical to TRBD1. V dropped 4 bases and J dropped 3; count of bases not matched to a gene: 6. Germline V CDR1 and CDR2: SGHAT, FQDESV (reference sequence). This CDR3 comprises 14 residues. CDR3 in amino acids: CASSYPGQYYEQYF. The CDR3 DNA reads as TGTGCCAGCAGCTATCCGGGACAGTACTACGAGCAGTACTTC.

This clonotype was counted many times. The J gene is TRBJ2-6, the V gene TRBV3-1; D remains ambiguous. The germline V and J ends were trimmed by 5 bases and 0 bases, with 8 bases remaining between them. CDR3 length: 15 residues. The germline gives CDR1 LGHDT, CDR2 YNNKEL (reference sequence). The CDR3 coding sequence is TGTGCCAGCAGCTTGGAATCCTCTGGGGCCAACGTCCTGACTTTC. It is translated as CASSLESSGANVLTF.

The sample holds many counts of this clonotype. The V call is TRBV3-2, the J call TRBJ2-3; TRBD2, the D gene given by the table, was not confirmed from the DNA. TRBV3-2 is a recognized pseudogene. This CDR3 is built from 16 residues. The CDR3 sequence is CASSQGLAGLMYTQYF. The DNA for the CDR3 is TGTGCCAGCAGCCAAGGGCTAGCGGGACTCATGTATACGCAGTATTTT.

This clonotype was observed many times. The chain carries TRBV19 and TRBJ1-5, with D possibly matching TRBD1 (5 bases). The CDR3 consists of 15 residues. Germline CDR1 reads LNHDA; CDR2 reads SQIVND (reference sequence). V shed 1 base and J shed 5 bases, with 12 bases lying between them. CDR3 in DNA: TGTGCCAGTAGTATAGGAACGGGAGGGGATCAGCCCCAGCATTTT. Protein sequence: CASSIGTGGDQPQHF. The full variable domain, completed using reference TRBV19 and TRBJ1-5, is DGGITQSPKYLFRKEGQNVTLSCEQNLNHDAMYWYRQDPGQGLRLIYYSQIVNDFQKGDIAEGYSVSREKKESFPLTVTSAQKNPTAFYLCASSIGTGGDQPQHFGDGTRLSIL.

This chain joins TRBV6-1 and TRBJ2-5; D not resolved. V shed 6 bases and J shed 3 bases, with 8 bases lying between them. The CDR3 runs 12 residues. CDR1 and CDR2 (germline): MNHNS, SASEGT. The CDR3 spells CASRAMKETQYF. Written as DNA, the CDR3 is TGTGCCAGCAGGGCAATGAAAGAGACCCAGTACTTC.

This clonotype has ten or more counts. This chain links TRBV6-5 with TRBJ2-1, with 8 bases lining up with TRBD2. From germline, CDR1 is MNHEY and CDR2 SVGAGI. The V gene end was trimmed by 8 bases and the J gene end by 0 bases; junction bases not matched to a gene: 3. The CDR3 extends over 14 amino acids. CDR3 amino acids: CASSGGSSYNEQFF. DNA of the CDR3: TGTGCCAGCTCGGGAGGGAGCTCCTACAATGAGCAGTTCTTC.

This clonotype has ten or more counts. This chain joins TRBV6-5 and TRBJ2-7, with 7 bases that match TRBD2. The V gene end was trimmed by 6 bases and the J gene end by 5 bases; junction bases not matched to a gene: 10. The CDR3 consists of 14 residues. The V gene's germline CDR1 is MNHEY and CDR2 SVGAGI. CDR3 sequence reads: CASSPAWGGDEQYF. The CDR3 DNA is TGTGCCAGCAGCCCGGCCTGGGGGGGGGACGAGCAGTACTTC.

For this clonotype: A much larger clone lies a single base off, so this may be a read error. The rearrangement uses TRBV18 and TRBJ2-3; D might be TRBD1 or TRBD2, each matching 5 bases. Germline V CDR1 and CDR2: KGHSH, LQKENI. The CDR3 loop spans 15 amino acids. The V end lost 2 bases, the J end lost 5 bases, and 14 bases lay between the germline ends. The CDR3 DNA is TGTGCCAGCTCACCAAAGAGGGGACGTGGAGATACGCAGTATTTT. Its translation: CASSPKRGRGDTQYF.

V is TRBV5-4 and J is TRBJ2-2, with 7 bases identical to TRBD1. The J segment lost 5 bases and the V segment lost 2 bases, leaving 9 bases of the junction unmatched. The CDR3 totals 16 residues. Germline loops: CDR1 SGHNT, CDR2 YYREEE (reference sequence). The chain's CDR3 is CASSFTGAGWTGELFF. CDR3 nucleotides: TGTGCCAGCAGCTTTACAGGGGCCGGTTGGACCGGGGAGCTGTTTTTT.

Turning to this clonotype: A read error may explain this, as a much larger clone is one base away. J is TRBJ2-1 and V is TRBV7-9; 8 nucleotides match TRBD1. The germline V gene encodes CDR1 SEHNR and CDR2 FQNEAQ (reference sequence). This CDR3 has 15 amino acids. In nucleotides, the CDR3 is TGTGCCGGCAGCTCGGAGGACAGGGCGGTCAATGAGCAGTTCTTC. Amino acid sequence: CAGSSEDRAVNEQFF. The full variable domain, with the rest looked up from reference TRBV7-9 and TRBJ2-1, is DTGVSQNPRHKITKRGQNVTFRCDPISEHNRLYWYRQTLGQGPEFLTYFQNEAQLEKSRLLSDRFSAERPKGSFSTLEIQRTEQGDSAMYLCAGSSEDRAVNEQFFGPGTRLTVL.

This clonotype was counted ten times or more. This sequence joins TRBV2 and TRBJ2-7; 8 bases are shared with TRBD1. The CDR3 sequence is 14 residues long. CDR1 is SNHLY and CDR2 is FYNNEI in the germline V gene. Losses at the gene ends were 5 bases for V and 3 bases for J; bases not matched to a gene: 6. The CDR3 DNA sequence: TGTGCCAGCAGTAGACAGGGGTCTGACTACGAGCAGTACTTC. Protein product: CASSRQGSDYEQYF.

In this sample, this clonotype turned up many times. DNA for the CDR3: TGTGCCACCAGTGCGGGAGGGCTAGGCCAAGAGACCCAGTACTTC. It yields the protein CATSAGGLGQETQYF. V gene TRBV24-1 combines with J gene TRBJ2-5, with TRBD2 identical over 8 bases. The germline V gene has CDR1 KGHDR and CDR2 SFDVKD. Trimming cost V 5 bases and J 1 base; bases outside gene matches: 5. The CDR3 spans 15 residues.

This clonotype appeared many times. The V and J genes are TRBV12-3 or TRBV12-4 and TRBJ1-4; D is unresolved. This CDR3 has 11 amino acids. V lost 4 bases, J lost 3 bases, and 0 bases lay in between. The CDR3 bases are TGTGCCAGCAGTTCTAATGAAAAACTGTTTTTT. Protein product: CASSSNEKLFF.

This chain joins TRBV9 and TRBJ1-6; 9 nucleotides align to TRBD1. V was clipped by 3 bases and J by 8 bases; unmatched bases: 6. This CDR3 region has 15 residues. Germline V gene data show CDR1 as SGDLS and CDR2 as YYNGEE. The CDR3: CASSALWTGDSPLHF. In DNA, the CDR3 is TGTGCCAGCAGCGCCCTATGGACAGGGGATTCACCCCTCCACTTT. Variable domain in full (rest from reference TRBV9 and TRBJ1-6): DSGVTQTPKHLITATGQRVTLRCSPRSGDLSVYWYQQSLDQGLQFLIQYYNGEERAKGNILERFSAQQFPDLHSELNLSSLELGDSALYFCASSALWTGDSPLHFGNGTRLTVT.

The J gene is TRBJ1-1, the V gene TRBV5-1; possible D gene TRBD1, 6 bases. Germline CDR1 and CDR2: SGHRS and YFSETQ. CDR3 length: 15 amino acids. Trimming took 0 bases from V and 1 from J, leaving 10 bases between them. CDR3 region: CASSLVGGTNTEAFF. DNA for the CDR3: TGCGCCAGCAGCTTGGTTGGGGGCACGAACACTGAAGCTTTCTTT.

This chain connects TRBV5-1 to TRBJ2-2, with 9 positions matching TRBD1. The CDR3 is 16 residues long. The trim removed 0 bases at V and 3 bases at J, leaving 3 bases unmatched. CDR1 SGHRS and CDR2 YFSETQ come from the germline V gene. This CDR3 reads CASSLGTGEYTGELFF. The CDR3 nucleotides read TGCGCCAGCAGCTTGGGGACAGGGGAGTACACCGGGGAGCTGTTTTTT. Combining the CDR3 with reference TRBV5-1 and TRBJ2-2 gives the whole variable domain KAGVTQTPRYLIKTRGQQVTLSCSPISGHRSVSWYQQTPGQGLQFLFEYFSETQRNKGNFPGRFSGRQFSNSRSEMNVSTLELGDSALYLCASSLGTGEYTGELFFGEGSRLTVL.